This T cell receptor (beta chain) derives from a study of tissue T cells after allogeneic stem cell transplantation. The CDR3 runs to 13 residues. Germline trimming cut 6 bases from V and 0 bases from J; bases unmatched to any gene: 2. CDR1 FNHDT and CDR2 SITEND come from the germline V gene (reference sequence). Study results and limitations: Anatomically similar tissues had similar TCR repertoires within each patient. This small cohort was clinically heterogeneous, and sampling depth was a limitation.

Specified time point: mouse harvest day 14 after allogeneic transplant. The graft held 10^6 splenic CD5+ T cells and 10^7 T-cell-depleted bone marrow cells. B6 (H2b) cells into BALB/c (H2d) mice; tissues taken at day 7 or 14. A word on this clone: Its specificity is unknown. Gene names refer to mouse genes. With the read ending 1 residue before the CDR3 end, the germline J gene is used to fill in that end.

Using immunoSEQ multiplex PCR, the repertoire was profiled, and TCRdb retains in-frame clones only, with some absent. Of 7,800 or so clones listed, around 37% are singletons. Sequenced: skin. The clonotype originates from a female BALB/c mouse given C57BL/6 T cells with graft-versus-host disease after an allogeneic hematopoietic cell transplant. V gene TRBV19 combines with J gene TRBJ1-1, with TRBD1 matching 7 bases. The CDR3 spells CASTGTANTEVFF. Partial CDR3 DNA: TGTGCCAGCACCGGGACAGCAAACACAGAAGTCTTC.